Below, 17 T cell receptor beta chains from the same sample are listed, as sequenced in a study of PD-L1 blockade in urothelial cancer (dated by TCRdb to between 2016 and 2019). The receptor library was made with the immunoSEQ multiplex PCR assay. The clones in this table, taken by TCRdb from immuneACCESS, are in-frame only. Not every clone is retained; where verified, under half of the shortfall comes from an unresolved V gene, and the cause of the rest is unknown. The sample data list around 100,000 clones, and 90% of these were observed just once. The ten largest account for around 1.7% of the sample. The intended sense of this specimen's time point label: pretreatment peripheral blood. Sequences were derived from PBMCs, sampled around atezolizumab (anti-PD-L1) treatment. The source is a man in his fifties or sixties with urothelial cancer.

The DNA for the CDR3 is TGCGCCAGCAGCGAAGCAGGGAACACCGGGGAGCTGTTTTTT. This sequence encodes CASSEAGNTGELFF. V is TRBV5-1 and J is TRBJ2-2; D is unclear. This CDR3 is 14 amino acids long. CDR1 and CDR2 (germline): SGHRS, YFSETQ. V was cut by 4 bases and J by 1 base, with 8 bases left in between.

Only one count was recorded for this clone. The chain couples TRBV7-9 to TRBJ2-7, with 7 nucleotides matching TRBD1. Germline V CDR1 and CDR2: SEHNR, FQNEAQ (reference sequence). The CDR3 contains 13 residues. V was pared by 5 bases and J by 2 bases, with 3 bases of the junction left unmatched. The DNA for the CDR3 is TGTGCCAGCAGCACAGGGGTAGCCTACGAGCAGTACTTC. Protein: CASSTGVAYEQYF.

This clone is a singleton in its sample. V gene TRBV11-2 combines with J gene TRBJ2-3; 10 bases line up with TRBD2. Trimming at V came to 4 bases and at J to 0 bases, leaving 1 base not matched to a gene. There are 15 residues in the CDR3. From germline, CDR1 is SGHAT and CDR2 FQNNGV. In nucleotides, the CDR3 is TGTGCCAGCAGCTCGGGACTAGCGAGCACAGATACGCAGTATTTT. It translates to CASSSGLASTDTQYF.

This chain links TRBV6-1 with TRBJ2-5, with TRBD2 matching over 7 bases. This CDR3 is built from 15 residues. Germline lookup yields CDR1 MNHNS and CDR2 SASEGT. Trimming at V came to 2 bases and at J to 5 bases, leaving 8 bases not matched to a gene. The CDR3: CASSEIAGYGETQYF. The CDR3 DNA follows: TGTGCCAGCAGTGAAATAGCGGGTTACGGGGAGACCCAGTACTTC.

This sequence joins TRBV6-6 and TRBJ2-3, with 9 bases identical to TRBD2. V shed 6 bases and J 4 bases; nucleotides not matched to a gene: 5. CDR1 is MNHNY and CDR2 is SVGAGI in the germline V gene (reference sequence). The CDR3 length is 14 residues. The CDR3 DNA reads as TGTGCCAGCAGGCTAGCGGGGCGCTCAGATACGCAGTATTTT. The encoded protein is CASRLAGRSDTQYF.

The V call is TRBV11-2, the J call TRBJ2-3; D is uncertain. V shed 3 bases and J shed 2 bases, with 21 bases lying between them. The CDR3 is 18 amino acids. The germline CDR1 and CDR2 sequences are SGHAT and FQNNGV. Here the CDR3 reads CASSFRRTGAAITDTQYF. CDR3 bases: TGTGCCAGCAGCTTCCGCCGCACCGGTGCGGCTATCACAGATACGCAGTATTTT.

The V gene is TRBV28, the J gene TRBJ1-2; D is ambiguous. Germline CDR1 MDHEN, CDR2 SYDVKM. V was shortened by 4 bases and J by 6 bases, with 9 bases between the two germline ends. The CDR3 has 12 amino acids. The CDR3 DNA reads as TGTGCCAGCAGTTCACCGGTCAATGGCTACACCTTC. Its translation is CASSSPVNGYTF.

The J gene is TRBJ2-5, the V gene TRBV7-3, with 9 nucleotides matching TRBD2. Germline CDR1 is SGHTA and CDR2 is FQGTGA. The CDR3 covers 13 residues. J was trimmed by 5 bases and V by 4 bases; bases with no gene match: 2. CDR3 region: CASSSGLAETQYF. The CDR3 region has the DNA TGTGCCAGCAGCTCGGGACTAGCTGAGACCCAGTACTTC. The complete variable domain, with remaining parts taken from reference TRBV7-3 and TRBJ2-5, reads GAGVSQTPSNKVTEKGKYVELRCDPISGHTALYWYRQSLGQGPEFLIYFQGTGAADDSGLPNDRFFAVRPEGSVSTLKIQRTERGDSAVYLCASSSGLAETQYFGPGTRLLVL.

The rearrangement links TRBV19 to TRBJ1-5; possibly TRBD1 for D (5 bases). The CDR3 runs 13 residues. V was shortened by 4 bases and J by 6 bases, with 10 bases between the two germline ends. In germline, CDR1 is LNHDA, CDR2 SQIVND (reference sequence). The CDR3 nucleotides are TGTGCCAGTAGTAGTCCGGGGGGTCAGCCCCAGCATTTT. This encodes CASSSPGGQPQHF.

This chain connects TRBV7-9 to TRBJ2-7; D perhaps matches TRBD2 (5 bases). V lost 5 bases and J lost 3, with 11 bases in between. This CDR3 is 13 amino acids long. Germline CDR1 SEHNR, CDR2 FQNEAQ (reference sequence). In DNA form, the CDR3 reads TGTGCCAGCAGCCGAGGGTTACTCTACGAGCAGTACTTC. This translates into CASSRGLLYEQYF.

The CDR3 region has the DNA TGTGCCAGCAGCTCGTACGGACTTTACACCTTC. Amino acids: CASSSYGLYTF. The chain couples TRBV5-6 to TRBJ1-2; D gene uncertain. V was pared by 3 bases and J by 11 bases, with 11 bases between. CDR3 size: 11 residues. Germline V gives CDR1 SGHDT, CDR2 YYEEEE.

This CDR3 is CASSLGLAGTQETQYF. The CDR3 bases are TGTGCCAGCAGCTTGGGACTAGCGGGGACGCAAGAGACCCAGTACTTC. The rearrangement uses TRBV5-6 and TRBJ2-5, with TRBD2 matching over 11 bases. Germline trimming cut 0 bases from V and 2 bases from J; bases unmatched to any gene: 3. Germline V lookup: CDR1 SGHDT, CDR2 YYEEEE. This CDR3 region has 16 residues.

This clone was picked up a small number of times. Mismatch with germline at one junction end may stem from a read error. CDR3 sequence (DNA): TGTGCCAGCAGCGATCGACAGGGTACGGGGCACTTC. As protein: CASSDRQGTGHF. The chain joins TRBV7-9 to TRBJ2-7; TRBD1 agrees at 7 bases. Germline CDR1 SEHNR, CDR2 FQNEAQ (reference sequence). The CDR3 is 12 residues long.

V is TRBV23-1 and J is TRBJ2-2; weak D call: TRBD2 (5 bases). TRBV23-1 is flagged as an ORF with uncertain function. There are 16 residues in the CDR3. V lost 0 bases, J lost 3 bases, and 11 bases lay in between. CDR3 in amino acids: CASSQSPGNDTGELFF. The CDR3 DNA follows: TGCGCCAGCAGTCAATCCCCCGGGAATGACACCGGGGAGCTGTTTTTT.

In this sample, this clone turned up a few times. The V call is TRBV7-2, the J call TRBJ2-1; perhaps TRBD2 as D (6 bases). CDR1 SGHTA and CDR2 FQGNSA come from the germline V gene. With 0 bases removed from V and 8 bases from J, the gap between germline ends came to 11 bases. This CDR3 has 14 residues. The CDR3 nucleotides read TGTGCCAGCAGCTTAGCGGGCGGGGAGTATGAGCAGTTCTTC. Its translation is CASSLAGGEYEQFF.

CDR3 sequence (DNA): TGTGCCACCAGCATGGGACACGCGGTGTCTGGGGCCAACGTCCTGACTTTC. This gives the protein CATSMGHAVSGANVLTF. V and J are TRBV15 and TRBJ2-6, with D maybe TRBD1 (6 bases). V was pared by 4 bases and J by 1 base, with 14 bases between. Per the germline V gene, CDR1 is LNHNV and CDR2 is YYDKDF (reference sequence). The CDR3 is made up of 17 amino acids. The full variable domain, rest sourced from reference TRBV15 and TRBJ2-6, is DAMVIQNPRYQVTQFGKPVTLSCSQTLNHNVMYWYQQKSSQAPKLLFHYYDKDFNNEADTPDNFQSRRPNTSFCFLDIRSPGLGDTAMYLCATSMGHAVSGANVLTFGAGSRLTVL.

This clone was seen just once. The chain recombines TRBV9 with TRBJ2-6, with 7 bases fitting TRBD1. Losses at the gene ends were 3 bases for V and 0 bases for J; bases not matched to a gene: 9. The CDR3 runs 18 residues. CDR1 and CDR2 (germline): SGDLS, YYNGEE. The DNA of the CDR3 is TGTGCCAGCAGCGCCTTGGGACAGACAAGCTCTGGGGCCAACGTCCTGACTTTC. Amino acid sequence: CASSALGQTSSGANVLTF. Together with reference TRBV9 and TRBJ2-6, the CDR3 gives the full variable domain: DSGVTQTPKHLITATGQRVTLRCSPRSGDLSVYWYQQSLDQGLQFLIQYYNGEERAKGNILERFSAQQFPDLHSELNLSSLELGDSALYFCASSALGQTSSGANVLTFGAGSRLTVL.